The 5 T cell receptor beta chains listed next were all sequenced from one sample in a study of persistence of HIV-infected CD4 T cells. Sequencing used immunoSEQ version 4 in survey mode. Sequencing was performed with immunoSEQ multiplex PCR; in TCRdb, only in-frame clones are kept and a portion is missing. The data contain roughly 30,000 clones, roughly 82% of them singletons. The stimulus was lysate of CMV-infected fibroblasts, about 10 ug/mL. Memory cells lacking CD40L and CD69 with high CD45RO were sorted. Antigens of these TCRs are unknown. This specimen was CD4+ T cells sorted from PBMCs after 18-hour stimulation, taken from a patient who received antiretroviral therapy. These receptors were obtained from an adult man with HIV who was CMV-seropositive.

This clone has only a few counts. The chain is built from TRBV5-1 and TRBJ2-7, with TRBD2 as a possible D gene (6 bases). In germline, CDR1 is SGHRS, CDR2 YFSETQ. The V end was cut by 0 bases, the J end by 4 bases, with 14 bases between. This CDR3 is built from 15 residues. The CDR3 loop reads CASSLATGEVYEQYF. The CDR3 DNA is TGCGCCAGCAGCTTGGCCACGGGGGAAGTTTACGAGCAGTACTTC. Filled out from reference TRBV5-1 and TRBJ2-7, the complete variable domain reads KAGVTQTPRYLIKTRGQQVTLSCSPISGHRSVSWYQQTPGQGLQFLFEYFSETQRNKGNFPGRFSGRQFSNSRSEMNVSTLELGDSALYLCASSLATGEVYEQYFGPGTRLTVT.

The rearrangement links TRBV19 to TRBJ1-1, with D maybe TRBD1 (5 bases). Germline assignment: CDR1 LNHDA and CDR2 SQIVND (reference sequence). This CDR3 is built from 15 residues. V lost 7 bases and J lost 4, with 19 bases in between. The CDR3 sequence is CASKLGPEGFTEAFF. The DNA for the CDR3 is TGTGCCAGTAAGTTGGGACCCGAGGGGTTCACTGAAGCTTTCTTT.

The rearrangement joins TRBV7-9 to TRBJ1-2, with D hard to call. Trimming took 4 bases from V and 8 from J, leaving 11 bases between them. The CDR3 is 12 amino acids. CDR1 and CDR2 from the germline V gene are SEHNR and FQNEAQ (reference sequence). CDR3 amino acids: CASSSDGWGYTF. The CDR3 DNA reads as TGTGCCAGCAGCTCTGACGGTTGGGGCTACACCTTC.

The table lists this clone with a few counts. V usage is TRBV5-7 and J usage is TRBJ1-1; D not certain. TRBV5-7 is known as an ORF, though its function is uncertain. The ends were cut back, 0 bases at V and 4 bases at J, with 13 bases in the middle. This CDR3 has 15 amino acids. The CDR3 DNA sequence: TGTGCCAGCAGCTTGGCGCGCGGGGTCGGCACTGAAGCTTTCTTT. Residues: CASSLARGVGTEAFF.

The chain has TRBV7-2 and TRBJ2-2; TRBD1 agrees at 7 bases. CDR3 length equals 15 residues. In germline, CDR1 is SGHTA, CDR2 FQGNSA. V was pared by 5 bases and J by 6 bases, with 9 bases of the junction left unmatched. The CDR3 reads CASSPMTGYPGELFF. The CDR3 DNA reads TGTGCCAGCAGCCCTATGACAGGGTACCCCGGGGAGCTGTTTTTT.